The 16 T cell receptor beta chains reported below all come from one sample, sequenced in a study of blood T cell repertoires in COVID-19. Measured with immunoSEQ multiplex PCR; TCRdb has only the in-frame clones, and not every one. The sample comprises 290,000 or so clones, roughly 90% of which are singletons, and approximately 2.4% rests with the top ten. The sample was peripheral blood. Every receptor here comes from a young man with active or convalescent COVID-19.

This clone was counted between two and nine times. The CDR3 nucleotides are TGTGCCAGCAGTGAAGCTACGGGTATGAACACTGAAGCTTTCTTT. The encoded protein is CASSEATGMNTEAFF. The gene calls are TRBV2 and TRBJ1-1; D gene unclear. V lost 0 bases and J 0 bases, leaving 8 bases between the germline ends. The CDR3 length is 15 residues. Germline CDR1 SNHLY, CDR2 FYNNEI.

Comments on this clone: The junction and the germline gene differ at one end; a read error may be behind it. The rearrangement uses TRBV5-6 and TRBJ1-3; D uncertain. The CDR3 totals 13 residues. Germline lookup yields CDR1 SGHDT and CDR2 YYEEEE. The CDR3 reads CASSFLRQAALDF. CDR3 in DNA: TGTGCCAGCAGCTTTCTCCGGCAGGCCGCTTTGGATTTT.

The rearrangement links TRBV16 to TRBJ1-2, with 11 bases matching TRBD1. V trimming: 5 bases; J trimming: 8 bases; junction bases outside the gene matches: 7. Looked up from germline, CDR1 is KGHSY and CDR2 is FQNENV. The CDR3 consists of 14 residues. The CDR3 DNA reads TGTGCCAGCAGCAAGGACAGGGGGCAAGGAGGCTACACCTTC. It encodes CASSKDRGQGGYTF.

The CDR3 coding sequence is TGTGCCAGCAGCTCCTCGGGGGCCAACGTCCTGACTTTC. It specifies CASSSSGANVLTF. This chain uses TRBV7-3 with TRBJ2-6; D not certain. Deletions cut 4 bases from V and 4 bases from J, with 5 bases between. This CDR3 is built from 13 residues. Germline CDR1 SGHTA, CDR2 FQGTGA. Drawing the rest from reference TRBV7-3 and TRBJ2-6, the complete variable domain is GAGVSQTPSNKVTEKGKYVELRCDPISGHTALYWYRQSLGQGPEFLIYFQGTGAADDSGLPNDRFFAVRPEGSVSTLKIQRTERGDSAVYLCASSSSGANVLTFGAGSRLTVL.

This chain uses TRBV6-1 with TRBJ1-5; no clear D gene. Trimming stripped 6 bases from V and 4 bases from J, with 22 bases between. CDR1 is MNHNS, CDR2 SASEGT, per germline. The CDR3 is 17 residues long. Written as DNA, the CDR3 is TGTGCCAGCAGGGAACCCTTCCGTGGTCGGGGTAATCAGCCCCAGCATTTT. As protein: CASREPFRGRGNQPQHF.

The J gene is TRBJ1-5, the V gene TRBV7-8; 10 bases match TRBD1. After removal of 5 bases from V and 7 bases from J, the junction contained 5 bases not matched to a gene. CDR1 and CDR2 from the germline V gene are SGHVS and FQNEAQ. CDR3 length: 14 residues. The CDR3 DNA sequence: TGTGCCAGCAGCCCTGACAGGGGGCTACAGCCCCAGCATTTT. It translates to CASSPDRGLQPQHF.

The CDR3 sequence: CASMGSMNTEAFF. The CDR3, as DNA: TGTGCCAGTATGGGTAGCATGAACACTGAAGCTTTCTTT. V usage is TRBV18 and J usage is TRBJ1-1, with D unclear. Germline V gene sequence: CDR1 KGHSH, CDR2 LQKENI. V lost 9 bases to trimming and J lost 0 bases, with 11 bases between them. CDR3 length equals 13 residues.

The gene calls are TRBV4-3 and TRBJ1-6; D is unclear. In germline, CDR1 is LGHNA, CDR2 YSLEER. Trimming took 3 bases from V and 10 from J, leaving 16 bases between them. The CDR3 extends over 15 amino acids. The CDR3 nucleotides are TGCGCCAGCAGCCAGGAGGTGTTATCGGGGTCACCCCTCCACTTT. Translating it yields CASSQEVLSGSPLHF.

CDR3 in DNA: TGTGCCAGCAGTTACCACAGGGGAGGACGCGAAAAACTGTTTTTT. Its translation is CASSYHRGGREKLFF. V usage is TRBV14 and J usage is TRBJ1-4, with TRBD1 identical over 7 bases. CDR1 and CDR2 (germline): SGHDN, FVKESK. V lost 6 bases to trimming and J lost 8 bases; unmatched junction nucleotides: 12. The CDR3 contains 15 residues. The full variable domain, in which reference TRBV14 and TRBJ1-4 provide the parts outside the CDR3, is EAGVTQFPSHSVIEKGQTVTLRCDPISGHDNLYWYRRVMGKEIKFLLHFVKESKQDESGMPNNRFLAERTGGTYSTLKVQPAELEDSGVYFCASSYHRGGREKLFFGSGTQLSVL.

The chain couples TRBV27 to TRBJ1-3; 9 nucleotides agree with TRBD1. This CDR3 has 14 residues. The germline V gene encodes CDR1 MNHEY and CDR2 SMNVEV (reference sequence). J was trimmed by 4 bases and V by 6 bases; bases with no gene match: 4. This CDR3 is CASSRGTGGNTIYF. DNA for the CDR3: TGTGCCAGCAGCCGCGGGACAGGGGGAAACACCATATATTTT.

The rearrangement uses TRBV5-4 and TRBJ1-1, with D possibly TRBD1 on 5 matching bases. Germline CDR1 SGHNT, CDR2 YYREEE (reference sequence). There are 14 residues in the CDR3. Trimming left V 4 bases short and J 5 bases short, with 15 bases between. The CDR3 DNA is TGTGCCAGCAGCCCGGAGTTGGCAGGGACTGAAGCTTTCTTT. This encodes CASSPELAGTEAFF.

The chain couples TRBV11-2 to TRBJ2-2; weak D call: TRBD1 (6 bases). The ends were cut back, 5 bases at V and 3 bases at J, with 22 bases in the middle. The CDR3 is 18 amino acids. Germline CDR1 SGHAT, CDR2 FQNNGV. DNA of the CDR3: TGTGCCAGCAGCCACGCCTCAATGGGCAGGGGATACACCGGGGAGCTGTTTTTT. This translates into CASSHASMGRGYTGELFF.

V gene TRBV19 combines with J gene TRBJ1-5, with TRBD1 matching over 7 bases. The CDR3 consists of 15 residues. The germline V gene encodes CDR1 LNHDA and CDR2 SQIVND (reference sequence). Unmatched junction bases numbered 5, after V lost 3 bases and J lost 3 bases. CDR3 amino acids: CASSILTGFNQPQHF. The CDR3 nucleotides are TGTGCCAGTAGTATCCTGACAGGGTTCAATCAGCCCCAGCATTTT.

The chain combines TRBV9 with TRBJ2-7; 7 bases match TRBD1. With V trimmed by 1 base and J by 5 bases, 9 bases remained unmatched. CDR3 length: 15 amino acids. Germline V gene data show CDR1 as SGDLS and CDR2 as YYNGEE. The CDR3 nucleotides are TGTGCCAGCAGCGTACTAGCAGGGGGTGGTGACGAGCAGTACTTC. Amino acid sequence: CASSVLAGGGDEQYF.

The rearrangement joins TRBV7-9 to TRBJ1-2; 7 bases are shared with TRBD1. CDR1 SEHNR and CDR2 FQNEAQ come from the germline V gene (reference sequence). The J segment lost 5 bases and the V segment lost 5 bases, leaving 11 bases of the junction unmatched. The CDR3 length is 15 residues. CDR3 sequence: CASSPRGGTDYGYTF. The DNA for the CDR3 is TGTGCCAGCAGCCCACGTGGTGGGACAGATTATGGCTACACCTTC.

This rearrangement joins TRBV29-1 to TRBJ1-1, with D tentatively TRBD1 (6 bases). Germline CDR1 reads SQVTM; CDR2 reads ANQGSEA. Trimming cost V 4 bases and J 1 base, with 13 bases left between them. The CDR3 has 14 residues. In nucleotides, the CDR3 is TGCAGCGTTGTATTGACAGGAGAGAACACTGAAGCTTTCTTT. Translated: CSVVLTGENTEAFF. The full variable domain, with the rest looked up from reference TRBV29-1 and TRBJ1-1, is SAVISQKPSRDICQRGTSLTIQCQVDSQVTMMFWYRQQPGQSLTLIATANQGSEATYESGFVIDKFPISRPNLTFSTLTVSNMSPEDSSIYLCSVVLTGENTEAFFGQGTRLTVV.